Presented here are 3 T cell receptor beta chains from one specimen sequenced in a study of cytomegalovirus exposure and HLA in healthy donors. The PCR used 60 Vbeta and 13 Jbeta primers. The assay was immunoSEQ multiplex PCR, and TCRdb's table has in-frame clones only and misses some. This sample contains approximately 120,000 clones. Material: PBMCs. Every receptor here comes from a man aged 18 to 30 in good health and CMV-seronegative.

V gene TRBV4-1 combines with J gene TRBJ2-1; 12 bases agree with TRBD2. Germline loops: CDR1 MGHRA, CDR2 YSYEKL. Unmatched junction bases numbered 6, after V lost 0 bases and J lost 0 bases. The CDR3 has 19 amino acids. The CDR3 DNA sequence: TGCGCCAGCAGCCAAGAATGGCTAGCGGGGGGGAGCTCCTACAATGAGCAGTTCTTC. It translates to CASSQEWLAGGSSYNEQFF.

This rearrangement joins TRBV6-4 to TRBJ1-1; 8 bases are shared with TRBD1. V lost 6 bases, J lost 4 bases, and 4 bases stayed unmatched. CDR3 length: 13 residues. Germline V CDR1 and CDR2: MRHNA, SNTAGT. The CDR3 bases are TGTGCCAGCAGAGCCACAGGGGGCACTGAAGCTTTCTTT. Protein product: CASRATGGTEAFF.

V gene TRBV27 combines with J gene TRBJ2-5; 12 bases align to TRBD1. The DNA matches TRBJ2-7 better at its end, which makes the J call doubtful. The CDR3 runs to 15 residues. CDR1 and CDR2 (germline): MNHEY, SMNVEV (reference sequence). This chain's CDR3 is CASRSGTGGIYEQYF. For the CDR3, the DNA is TGTGCCAGCAGATCCGGGACAGGGGGCATTTACGAGCAGTACTTC.